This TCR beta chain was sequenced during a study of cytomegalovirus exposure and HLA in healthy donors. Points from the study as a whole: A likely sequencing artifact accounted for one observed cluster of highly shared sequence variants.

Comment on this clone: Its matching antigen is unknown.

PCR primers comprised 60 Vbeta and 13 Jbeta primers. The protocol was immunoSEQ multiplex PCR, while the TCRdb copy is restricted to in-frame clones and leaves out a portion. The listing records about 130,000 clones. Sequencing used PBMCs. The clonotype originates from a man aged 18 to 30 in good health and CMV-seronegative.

Written as DNA, the CDR3 is TGTGCCAGCAGCTTAGGCATGACGCCCCCGGCGGGGCAGTATTTT. As protein: CASSLGMTPPAGQYF. The chain links TRBV7-2 to TRBJ2-3, with D perhaps matching TRBD2 (5 bases). The V and J ends lost 1 base and 11 bases respectively, with 19 bases between them. The CDR3 is 15 amino acids. Germline values: CDR1 SGHTA, CDR2 FQGNSA.